This TCR beta chain originates from a study of T cell clonotyping in hematopoietic cell transplantation. Study conclusions and caveats: CD4 and CD8 repertoire contributions could not be separated without sorting.

The CDR3 is 15 amino acids. Unmatched junction bases numbered 10, after V lost 6 bases and J lost 4 bases. Germline CDR1 is LNHDA and CDR2 is SQIVND (reference sequence). As regards this clone: The antigen remains unidentified.

Generated by immunoSEQ multiplex PCR, the TCRdb table keeps only in-frame clones and is missing some. This sample has about 27,000 clones, with nearly 97% found just once. This sequence joins TRBV19 and TRBJ2-7; 9 bases are shared with TRBD1. The sequence came from a man between 50 and 59 years old in good health. Some clones in this sample may be carry-over from other donors' samples. The sample was peripheral blood mononuclear cells. CDR3 DNA: TGTGCCAGTAGCCACGGACAGGGGAGAGGTTACGAGCAGTACTTC. Translated: CASSHGQGRGYEQYF.